This TCR beta chain was sequenced during a study of T cell responses to AZD1222 COVID-19 vaccine. V shed 4 bases, J shed 0 bases, and the junction held 9 bases outside the gene matches. CDR3 length: 16 residues. Germline V gives CDR1 SQVTM, CDR2 ANQGSEA. Assay: immunoSEQ multiplex PCR; the TCRdb copy retains only in-frame clones and omits some. The data hold over 90,000 clones, with 91% observed a single time. This clonotype was obtained from an adult in good health. The input for sequencing was peripheral blood, taken on day 0 of AZD1222 vaccination. The chain employs TRBV29-1 and TRBJ2-7; 10 nucleotides agree with TRBD2. CDR3: CSVAGGSGRSSYEQYF. In DNA form, the CDR3 reads TGCAGCGTTGCGGGGGGTAGCGGGAGGAGCTCCTACGAGCAGTACTTC.